The 23 T cell receptor beta chains listed next were all sequenced from one sample in a study of cytomegalovirus exposure and HLA in healthy donors (TCRdb year 2017). Libraries were made using the immunoSEQ multiplex PCR assay. TCRdb retrieved this table from immuneACCESS and kept in-frame rearrangements only. Not all clones are present; in checked studies, unresolved V genes account for under half, and no reason is known for the remainder. The sample includes approximately 90,000 clones, with under 95% observed a single time. The biggest ten clones account for around 1.2% of the sample. Sample: PBMCs. The origin of the receptors is a woman in her twenties or thirties in good health and CMV-seropositive.

Written as DNA, the CDR3 is TGTGCCAGCAGTCGAGGAGTGGGAGGGCCCACGAATGAGCAGTTCTTC. This translates into CASSRGVGGPTNEQFF. The chain carries TRBV2 and TRBJ2-1, with 7 bases fitting TRBD2. Germline V gene lookup returns CDR1 SNHLY and CDR2 FYNNEI. V dropped 5 bases and J dropped 7; count of bases not matched to a gene: 14. This CDR3 spans 16 amino acids.

The V gene is TRBV7-9, the J gene TRBJ1-2; 11 bases agree with TRBD1. Germline CDR1 is SEHNR and CDR2 is FQNEAQ (reference sequence). V shed 2 bases and J 7 bases; nucleotides not matched to a gene: 3. CDR3 size: 14 residues. The CDR3, as DNA: TGTGCCAGCAGCTTAACCGGGACAGGGGGTGGCTACACCTTC. This translates into CASSLTGTGGGYTF.

The J gene is TRBJ2-3, the V gene TRBV29-1; the D gene is possibly TRBD2 (5 bases). This CDR3 is 14 amino acids long. CDR1 and CDR2 (germline): SQVTM, ANQGSEA. V was trimmed by 4 bases and J by 5 bases, leaving 16 bases between them. CDR3 residues: CSVAGRRGQDTQYF. CDR3 in DNA: TGCAGCGTTGCGGGCAGGAGAGGGCAAGATACGCAGTATTTT.

The genes are TRBV6-6 and TRBJ2-2, with D hard to call. The V gene lost 6 bases and the J gene lost 3 bases, with 8 bases spanning the gap. Germline-derived CDR1 and CDR2 are MNHNY and SVGAGI (reference sequence). The CDR3 is 13 amino acids. This CDR3 is CASSQLDTGELFF. CDR3 nucleotides: TGTGCCAGCAGCCAACTTGACACCGGGGAGCTGTTTTTT.

The rearrangement joins TRBV30 to TRBJ2-1, with 8 bases identical to TRBD2. Trimming removed 5 bases from V and 4 bases from J; junction bases left unmatched: 4. The CDR3 has 13 amino acids. Germline CDR1 and CDR2: GTSNPN and SVGIG (reference sequence). For the CDR3, the DNA is TGTGCCTGGGCTAGCGGGTTATACAATGAGCAGTTCTTC. Encoded protein: CAWASGLYNEQFF.

This chain joins TRBV18 and TRBJ2-3, with TRBD2 matching over 10 bases. V lost 2 bases, J lost 4 bases, and 3 bases stayed unmatched. This CDR3 is 15 amino acids long. Germline V gives CDR1 KGHSH, CDR2 LQKENI. The CDR3: CASSPTSGNPDTQYF. The CDR3 DNA reads TGTGCCAGCTCACCAACTAGCGGGAATCCAGATACGCAGTATTTT.

This chain uses TRBV7-2 with TRBJ2-7, with 7 bases identical to TRBD2. Germline V gives CDR1 SGHTA, CDR2 FQGNSA. CDR3 length equals 14 residues. V lost 5 bases to trimming and J lost 4 bases; unmatched junction nucleotides: 8. CDR3 DNA sequence: TGTGCCAGCAGCCCGACGGCGCGGGGGTACGAGCAGTACTTC. This encodes CASSPTARGYEQYF.

This sequence joins TRBV5-4 and TRBJ1-4, with D possibly TRBD1 on 5 matching bases. Germline-derived CDR1 and CDR2 are SGHNT and YYREEE (reference sequence). Between the trimmed V and J ends, which lost 0 bases and 8 bases, there was a span of 8 bases. CDR3 size: 13 residues. The CDR3 spells CASSLGQPEKLFF. In DNA form, the CDR3 reads TGTGCCAGCAGCTTGGGACAGCCCGAAAAACTGTTTTTT.

The chain recombines TRBV30 with TRBJ2-7, with 10 bases matching TRBD2. Germline V gene data show CDR1 as GTSNPN and CDR2 as SVGIG (reference sequence). The CDR3 is 14 amino acids. The J segment lost 6 bases and the V segment lost 4 bases, leaving 9 bases of the junction unmatched. The CDR3 sequence: CAWTRGTSVGEQYF. The CDR3 DNA is TGTGCCTGGACACGCGGGACTAGCGTTGGCGAGCAGTACTTC.

The chain has TRBV7-8 and TRBJ2-7, with D tentatively TRBD1 (6 bases). The CDR3 consists of 14 residues. The V gene's germline CDR1 is SGHVS and CDR2 FQNEAQ. V lost 1 base to trimming and J lost 3 bases, with 10 bases between them. The CDR3 nucleotides read TGTGCCAGCAGCTTAGGAGGACAGTACTACGAGCAGTACTTC. The encoded protein is CASSLGGQYYEQYF.

The rearrangement uses TRBV7-7 and TRBJ1-4, with D hard to call. The germline V gene has CDR1 SSHAT and CDR2 FNYEAQ (reference sequence). This CDR3 comprises 14 residues. Trimming took 5 bases from V and 6 from J, leaving 13 bases between them. The CDR3 DNA reads as TGTGCCAGCAGCCCCTCGGGGAGAGATGAAAAACTGTTTTTT. This gives the protein CASSPSGRDEKLFF.

Concerning this clone itself: Sequence at one end of the junction differs from germline and may be a read error. The chain combines TRBV29-1 with TRBJ1-1, with D maybe TRBD1 (6 bases). The length of the CDR3 is 12 residues. Germline lookup yields CDR1 SQVTM and CDR2 ANQGSEA. CDR3 bases: TGCAGCGTTGAAAGGGGGAACCCTGAAGCTTTCTTT. It is translated as CSVERGNPEAFF.

The chain recombines TRBV4-3 with TRBJ1-2, with 11 bases matching TRBD1. This CDR3 spans 16 amino acids. CDR1 is LGHNA and CDR2 is YSLEER in the germline V gene. Trimming cost V 0 bases and J 3 bases; bases outside gene matches: 3. The CDR3 bases are TGCGCCAGCAGCCAAGATGGGACAGGGGGTGACTATGGCTACACCTTC. It encodes CASSQDGTGGDYGYTF.

V usage is TRBV4-1 and J usage is TRBJ1-2; maybe TRBD1 (6 bases). This CDR3 is 16 amino acids long. From germline, CDR1 is MGHRA and CDR2 YSYEKL. Between the trimmed V and J ends, which lost 5 bases and 8 bases, there was a span of 24 bases. The CDR3 DNA follows: TGCGCCAGCAGCGGCCGGGGGGGGCACCCGTTTGGAGGCTACACCTTC. Encoded protein: CASSGRGGHPFGGYTF.

The gene calls are TRBV2 and TRBJ2-3, with D possibly matching TRBD1 (5 bases). This CDR3 spans 15 amino acids. Germline CDR1 is SNHLY and CDR2 is FYNNEI. Trimming removed 6 bases from V and 1 base from J, with 14 bases in between. The CDR3 DNA reads as TGTGCCAGCAGCTTACAGGCAACGGGCACAGATACGCAGTATTTT. It translates to CASSLQATGTDTQYF.

The CDR3 is CASSTTSGDSYNEQFF. In DNA form, the CDR3 reads TGTGCCAGCTCAACGACTAGCGGAGACTCCTACAATGAGCAGTTCTTC. J is TRBJ2-1 and V is TRBV18; 9 bases align to TRBD2. Trimming took 5 bases from V and 0 from J; bases not matched to a gene: 5. Germline values: CDR1 KGHSH, CDR2 LQKENI. There are 16 residues in the CDR3.

V and J are TRBV7-9 and TRBJ1-2; unclear D gene. Germline CDR1 is SEHNR and CDR2 is FQNEAQ (reference sequence). This CDR3 contains 13 residues. Deletions cut 3 bases from V and 4 bases from J, with 9 bases between. CDR3 region: CASSLEAFYGYTF. CDR3 in DNA: TGTGCCAGCAGCTTGGAGGCGTTCTATGGCTACACCTTC.

The gene calls are TRBV4-2 and TRBJ2-1; 10 nucleotides line up with TRBD2. The V and J ends lost 8 bases and 8 bases, in that order; junction bases with no gene match: 15. The CDR3 covers 16 residues. The germline CDR1 and CDR2 sequences are LGHNA and YNFKEQ. CDR3 coding DNA: TGTGCCAGCTGCCCTGATAGCGGGAGGCGGGTGGATGAGCAGTTCTTC. Residues: CASCPDSGRRVDEQFF.

The rearrangement joins TRBV4-3 to TRBJ1-5, with a weak D call TRBD1 (5 bases). The V gene's germline CDR1 is LGHNA and CDR2 YSLEER. V gave up 0 bases and J gave up 4 bases, with 10 bases separating them. The CDR3 is 15 residues long. The CDR3 protein is CASSQELTVNQPQHF. For the CDR3, the DNA is TGCGCCAGCAGCCAAGAATTGACAGTAAATCAGCCCCAGCATTTT.

This sequence joins TRBV25-1 and TRBJ2-7; TRBD2 matches at 11 bases. The CDR3 runs 15 residues. Trimming cost V 4 bases and J 7 bases; bases outside gene matches: 9. Germline V CDR1 and CDR2: MGHDK, SYGVNS. This chain's CDR3 is CASSVTSGSSGEQYF. The CDR3, as DNA: TGTGCCAGCAGTGTCACTAGCGGGAGCTCGGGTGAGCAGTACTTC.

The DNA for the CDR3 is TGTGCCAGTAGTTGGGCAGAGAGCAATCAGCCCCAGCATTTT. Encoded protein: CASSWAESNQPQHF. This sequence joins TRBV19 and TRBJ1-5; D ambiguous. The CDR3 extends over 14 amino acids. V lost 5 bases, J lost 1 base, and 9 bases lay in between. Germline CDR1 reads LNHDA; CDR2 reads SQIVND (reference sequence).

CDR3 DNA: TGTGCCAGCAGAACGAGACAGGGCTCCTACGAGCAGTACTTC. Translating gives CASRTRQGSYEQYF. This sequence joins TRBV28 and TRBJ2-7, with 7 bases matching TRBD1. Germline lookup yields CDR1 MDHEN and CDR2 SYDVKM. Trimming removed 6 bases from V and 0 bases from J; junction bases left unmatched: 5. The CDR3 totals 14 residues.

The chain combines TRBV29-1 with TRBJ2-3; TRBD1 matches 8 bases. The CDR3 runs to 14 residues. From germline, CDR1 is SQVTM and CDR2 ANQGSEA. V lost 4 bases, J lost 4 bases, and 7 bases stayed unmatched. DNA of the CDR3: TGCAGCGTTGTGCGCAGGGGGCAGCCAGATACGCAGTATTTT. Its protein product is CSVVRRGQPDTQYF.